A single sample gave rise to the 28 T cell receptor beta chains below, sequenced in a study of human T cells and chemical hapten exposure. Sample time point: patch test 3, about 24 weeks after DPC sensitization. Documented treatment: therapeutic diphenylcyclopropenone sensitization with weekly scalp DPC. MiXCR, applied by TCRdb to the RACE reads, yields one record per CDR3 protein. The repertoire holds about 84,000 distinct CDR3 sequences, roughly 10% seen once, with around 3.8% in the top ten. This sample comprised whole blood, obtained in connection with sensitization to the hapten diphenylcyclopropenone (DPC). All receptors come from a woman between 45 and 60 years old with alopecia areata. Some clones in this sample may be carry-over from other donors' samples.

The table lists this clonotype with a few counts. This chain links TRBV27 with TRBJ2-1, with 10 positions matching TRBD2. V lost 5 bases to trimming and J lost 2 bases; unmatched junction nucleotides: 12. The CDR3 totals 18 residues. CDR1 is MNHEY and CDR2 is SMNVEV in the germline V gene (reference sequence). CDR3 nucleotide sequence: TGTGCCAGCAGTCGGGGGGCTAGCGGGAGCCGAACCTACAATGAGCAGTTCTTC. It specifies CASSRGASGSRTYNEQFF.

This clonotype showed up just a few times. The chain uses TRBV20-1 and TRBJ2-7, with D perhaps TRBD1 (5 bases). The CDR3 extends over 14 amino acids. Germline CDR1 DFQATT, CDR2 SNEGSKA (reference sequence). V lost 0 bases, J lost 6 bases, and 15 bases lay in between. CDR3 protein: CSARDRARATEQYF. The CDR3 DNA follows: TGCAGTGCTAGAGATAGGGCCAGGGCAACCGAGCAGTACTTC.

The chain combines TRBV4-1 with TRBJ2-1, with 13 bases that match TRBD2. Germline lookup yields CDR1 MGHRA and CDR2 YSYEKL. V gave up 5 bases and J gave up 9 bases; unmatched junction bases: 4. This CDR3 is 14 amino acids long. CDR3 residues: CASSSGLAGTEQFF. CDR3 nucleotide sequence: TGCGCCAGCAGCTCGGGACTAGCGGGGACTGAGCAGTTCTTC.

This clonotype was recorded many times. This chain links TRBV30 with TRBJ2-6; D is undetermined. The ends were cut back, 0 bases at V and 2 bases at J, with 5 bases in the middle. Germline-derived CDR1 and CDR2 are GTSNPN and SVGIG (reference sequence). The CDR3 extends over 14 amino acids. The CDR3 here is CAWSVKAGANVLTF. In DNA form, the CDR3 reads TGTGCCTGGAGTGTAAAGGCTGGGGCCAACGTCCTGACTTTC.

This clonotype was seen ten or more times. The V call is TRBV19, the J call TRBJ2-5; 14 bases fit TRBD2. The CDR3 spans 20 residues. Unmatched junction bases numbered 12, after V lost 3 bases and J lost 0 bases. CDR1 LNHDA and CDR2 SQIVND come from the germline V gene (reference sequence). CDR3: CASSIPLSGTSGRNQETQYF. The CDR3 nucleotides are TGTGCCAGTAGTATTCCCTTGTCCGGGACTAGCGGGAGAAACCAAGAGACCCAGTACTTC.

The genes are TRBV12-5 and TRBJ2-3; D is possibly TRBD1 (6 bases). Trimming took off 5 bases at V and 3 bases at J, with 21 bases between the two ends. Germline V lookup: CDR1 LGHNT, CDR2 FRNRAP. The CDR3 runs 17 residues. DNA for the CDR3: TGTGCTAGTGGTCTCCCCACGACAGGTCCGGAAACAGATACGCAGTATTTT. Translation gives CASGLPTTGPETDTQYF.

This clonotype has ten or more counts. The chain joins TRBV12-5 to TRBJ2-7; TRBD1 matches at 10 bases. Germline CDR1 reads LGHNT; CDR2 reads FRNRAP. The CDR3 is made up of 14 amino acids. Trimming at V came to 6 bases and at J to 4 bases, leaving 6 bases not matched to a gene. CDR3 DNA: TGTGCTAGTGGAGACTGGGACAGGGGATACGAGCAGTACTTC. The encoded protein is CASGDWDRGYEQYF.

This clonotype has just a few counts. The genes are TRBV5-1 and TRBJ2-7; D not resolved. Germline V gives CDR1 SGHRS, CDR2 YFSETQ. Trimming took 0 bases from V and 2 from J, leaving 9 bases between them. The CDR3 totals 14 residues. The CDR3 coding sequence is TGCGCCAGCAGCTTGGAGTCACCTACCTACGAGCAGTACTTC. This sequence encodes CASSLESPTYEQYF.

The chain employs TRBV20-1 and TRBJ2-7, with 7 bases matching TRBD1. The germline CDR1 and CDR2 sequences are DFQATT and SNEGSKA (reference sequence). This CDR3 comprises 13 residues. Unmatched junction bases numbered 8, after V lost 6 bases and J lost 3 bases. The CDR3 loop reads CSAGLGGGYEQYF. CDR3 sequence (DNA): TGCAGTGCCGGCCTAGGGGGCGGCTACGAGCAGTACTTC.

This rearrangement joins TRBV12-3 or TRBV12-4 to TRBJ2-1, with D possibly being TRBD2 (5 bases). Trimming took 4 bases from V and 13 from J, leaving 17 bases between them. The CDR3 contains 13 residues. Written as DNA, the CDR3 is TGTGCCAGCAGTTATTCCGGGGTTCCCGACCAGTTCTTC. It codes for CASSYSGVPDQFF.

This clonotype showed up just a few times. The chain combines TRBV12-3 or TRBV12-4 with TRBJ2-7, with TRBD1 identical over 7 bases. The CDR3 is made up of 17 amino acids. J was trimmed by 3 bases and V by 6 bases; bases with no gene match: 17. CDR3 sequence reads: CASSPSPRDSVYYEQYF. CDR3 nucleotides: TGTGCCAGCAGCCCTTCCCCCCGGGACAGTGTATACTACGAGCAGTACTTC.

This clonotype was counted many times. The chain carries TRBV5-4 and TRBJ2-6; possibly TRBD1 for D (5 bases). The CDR3 sequence is 16 residues long. CDR1 SGHNT and CDR2 YYREEE come from the germline V gene (reference sequence). The ends were cut back, 5 bases at V and 0 bases at J, with 12 bases in the middle. CDR3 amino acids: CASSLQGISGANVLTF. CDR3 bases: TGTGCCAGCAGTCTTCAGGGTATCTCTGGGGCCAACGTCCTGACTTTC. The full variable domain, with the rest looked up from reference TRBV5-4 and TRBJ2-6, is ETGVTQSPTHLIKTRGQQVTLRCSSQSGHNTVSWYQQALGQGPQFIFQYYREEENGRGNFPPRFSGLQFPNYSSELNVNALELDDSALYLCASSLQGISGANVLTFGAGSRLTVL.

The table lists this clonotype with many counts. The CDR3 sequence: CSAPGVAGYSTDTQYF. Written as DNA, the CDR3 is TGCAGTGCTCCCGGAGTAGCGGGGTATAGCACAGATACGCAGTATTTT. The genes are TRBV20-1 and TRBJ2-3, with TRBD2 identical over 8 bases. V shed 5 bases, J shed 0 bases, and the junction held 10 bases outside the gene matches. CDR1 and CDR2 (germline): DFQATT, SNEGSKA (reference sequence). The CDR3 has 16 amino acids.

This rearrangement joins TRBV7-2 to TRBJ1-5; D is uncertain. Germline values: CDR1 SGHTA, CDR2 FQGNSA. V shed 0 bases and J shed 4 bases, with 4 bases lying between them. This CDR3 has 13 amino acids. Written as DNA, the CDR3 is TGTGCCAGCAGCTTAGCCAGGAATCAGCCCCAGCATTTT. Its translation is CASSLARNQPQHF.

This clonotype was observed at least ten times. The chain combines TRBV4-3 with TRBJ1-6; a possible D gene is TRBD1 (6 bases). The CDR3 has 14 residues. The V gene lost 1 base and the J gene lost 12 bases, with 13 bases spanning the gap. The V gene's germline CDR1 is LGHNA and CDR2 YSLEER. The CDR3 bases are TGCGCCAGCAGCCAAGTCCCAGGGGAGAGACCCCTCCACTTT. As protein: CASSQVPGERPLHF.

This clonotype was counted ten times or more. This rearrangement joins TRBV11-2 to TRBJ2-5; no definite D call. The germline gives CDR1 SGHAT, CDR2 FQNNGV. The CDR3 is 13 amino acids. The V and J ends lost 1 base and 0 bases respectively, with 3 bases between them. This chain's CDR3 is CASSLGDQETQYF. The CDR3 DNA is TGTGCCAGCAGCTTAGGGGACCAAGAGACCCAGTACTTC. Full variable domain (outside the CDR3, taken from reference TRBV11-2 and TRBJ2-5): EAGVAQSPRYKIIEKRQSVAFWCNPISGHATLYWYQQILGQGPKLLIQFQNNGVVDDSQLPKDRFSAERLKGVDSTLKIQPAKLEDSAVYLCASSLGDQETQYFGPGTRLLVL.

The chain has TRBV5-1 and TRBJ1-4; maybe TRBD1 (6 bases). Germline assignment: CDR1 SGHRS and CDR2 YFSETQ. V was trimmed by 3 bases and J by 8 bases, leaving 20 bases between them. The CDR3 covers 16 residues. The CDR3: CASSSGGGIFNEKLFF. As DNA, the CDR3 is TGCGCCAGCAGCTCTGGGGGCGGCATCTTCAACGAAAAACTGTTTTTT.

This clonotype was seen a handful of times. This rearrangement joins TRBV29-1 to TRBJ2-7, with D unresolved. This CDR3 region has 12 residues. The V gene lost 4 bases and the J gene lost 3 bases, with 10 bases spanning the gap. Germline CDR1 SQVTM, CDR2 ANQGSEA. This CDR3 reads CSVVKGNYEQYF. CDR3 DNA sequence: TGCAGCGTTGTAAAGGGAAACTACGAGCAGTACTTC.

The sample holds many counts of this clonotype. V is TRBV7-9 and J is TRBJ2-1, with 8 positions matching TRBD2. CDR3 size: 15 residues. V dropped 1 base and J dropped 4; count of bases not matched to a gene: 3. Per germline, CDR1 SEHNR and CDR2 FQNEAQ (reference sequence). The CDR3: CASSLGREGYNEQFF. CDR3 DNA sequence: TGTGCCAGCAGCTTAGGCCGGGAGGGGTACAATGAGCAGTTCTTC.

This clonotype has more than one count but fewer than ten. V gene TRBV14 combines with J gene TRBJ2-7; TRBD2 aligns across 8 bases. The germline CDR1 and CDR2 sequences are SGHDN and FVKESK. The CDR3 is 17 residues long. V shed 4 bases and J 0 bases; nucleotides not matched to a gene: 11. In DNA, the CDR3 is TGTGCCAGCAGCCCGTTGAGTAGCGGGACCTTCTCCTACGAGCAGTACTTC. Translating it yields CASSPLSSGTFSYEQYF.

V is TRBV29-1 and J is TRBJ2-7; D might be TRBD1 (5 bases). The CDR3 has 13 residues. The V end lost 4 bases, the J end lost 2 bases, and 12 bases lay between the germline ends. CDR1 and CDR2 (germline): SQVTM, ANQGSEA. CDR3 sequence: CSVGPRATYEQYF. The CDR3 nucleotides are TGCAGCGTTGGCCCCAGGGCTACCTACGAGCAGTACTTC.

In nucleotides, the CDR3 is TGTGCCAGCTCGGTAGATCCTGGGGCCAACGTCCTGACTTTC. Encoded protein: CASSVDPGANVLTF. The chain couples TRBV18 to TRBJ2-6; unclear D gene. This CDR3 is 14 amino acids long. The germline V gene encodes CDR1 KGHSH and CDR2 LQKENI. Between the trimmed V and J ends, which lost 6 bases and 2 bases, there was a span of 8 bases.

The rearrangement uses TRBV11-2 and TRBJ2-1; 11 nucleotides line up with TRBD1. Germline loops: CDR1 SGHAT, CDR2 FQNNGV. J lost 4 bases, V lost 3 bases, and 8 bases had no gene match. The CDR3 extends over 17 amino acids. The CDR3 here is CASSFSPGQGVYNEQFF. The CDR3 DNA follows: TGTGCCAGCAGCTTCTCTCCGGGACAGGGGGTTTACAATGAGCAGTTCTTC.

J is TRBJ1-1 and V is TRBV3-1; the D is unclear. There are 13 residues in the CDR3. V shed 4 bases and J shed 5 bases, with 11 bases lying between them. CDR1 and CDR2 from the germline V gene are LGHDT and YNNKEL (reference sequence). CDR3 coding DNA: TGTGCCAGCAGCCGTCTTGGAGGGACTGAAGCTTTCTTT. This translates into CASSRLGGTEAFF.

This clonotype was recorded many times. The chain joins TRBV28 to TRBJ1-4; D remains unclear. Germline-derived CDR1 and CDR2 are MDHEN and SYDVKM. V lost 7 bases, J lost 2 bases, and 14 bases lay in between. The CDR3 is made up of 15 amino acids. Written as DNA, the CDR3 is TGTGCCAGCAACCCCGCGGGTGGCACTAATGAAAAACTGTTTTTT. Its protein product is CASNPAGGTNEKLFF.

In its sample, this clonotype was seen a few times. V gene TRBV4-3 combines with J gene TRBJ2-1, with a tentative D call TRBD2 (6 bases). Germline CDR1 reads LGHNA; CDR2 reads YSLEER. Trimming shortened V by 0 bases and J by 4 bases, and 13 bases separated the two germline ends. The CDR3 is made up of 16 amino acids. In nucleotides, the CDR3 is TGCGCCAGCAGCCAAGATGGAGGTAGCGGATACAATGAGCAGTTCTTC. Protein product: CASSQDGGSGYNEQFF.

This clonotype was observed at least ten times. The chain recombines TRBV5-1 with TRBJ2-3; D unresolved. The CDR3 is made up of 15 amino acids. Germline assignment: CDR1 SGHRS and CDR2 YFSETQ. Trimming removed 4 bases at V and 5 bases at J, with 17 bases between. CDR3 loop: CASSPQNVNLDTQYF. DNA of the CDR3: TGCGCCAGCAGCCCCCAGAACGTCAACTTAGATACGCAGTATTTT.

A word on this clonotype: A read error may be the cause here, since a much bigger clone is one base away. The J gene is TRBJ2-1, the V gene TRBV27, with D uncertain. Germline CDR1 and CDR2: MNHEY and SMNVEV (reference sequence). CDR3 length: 19 amino acids. Trimming pared 5 bases from V and 0 bases from J, leaving 23 bases between. This chain's CDR3 is CASSPHKPDGASSYNEQFF. The CDR3 nucleotides are TGTGCCAGCAGTCCACATAAACCGGACGGTGCGAGCTCCTACAATGAGCAGTTCTTC.